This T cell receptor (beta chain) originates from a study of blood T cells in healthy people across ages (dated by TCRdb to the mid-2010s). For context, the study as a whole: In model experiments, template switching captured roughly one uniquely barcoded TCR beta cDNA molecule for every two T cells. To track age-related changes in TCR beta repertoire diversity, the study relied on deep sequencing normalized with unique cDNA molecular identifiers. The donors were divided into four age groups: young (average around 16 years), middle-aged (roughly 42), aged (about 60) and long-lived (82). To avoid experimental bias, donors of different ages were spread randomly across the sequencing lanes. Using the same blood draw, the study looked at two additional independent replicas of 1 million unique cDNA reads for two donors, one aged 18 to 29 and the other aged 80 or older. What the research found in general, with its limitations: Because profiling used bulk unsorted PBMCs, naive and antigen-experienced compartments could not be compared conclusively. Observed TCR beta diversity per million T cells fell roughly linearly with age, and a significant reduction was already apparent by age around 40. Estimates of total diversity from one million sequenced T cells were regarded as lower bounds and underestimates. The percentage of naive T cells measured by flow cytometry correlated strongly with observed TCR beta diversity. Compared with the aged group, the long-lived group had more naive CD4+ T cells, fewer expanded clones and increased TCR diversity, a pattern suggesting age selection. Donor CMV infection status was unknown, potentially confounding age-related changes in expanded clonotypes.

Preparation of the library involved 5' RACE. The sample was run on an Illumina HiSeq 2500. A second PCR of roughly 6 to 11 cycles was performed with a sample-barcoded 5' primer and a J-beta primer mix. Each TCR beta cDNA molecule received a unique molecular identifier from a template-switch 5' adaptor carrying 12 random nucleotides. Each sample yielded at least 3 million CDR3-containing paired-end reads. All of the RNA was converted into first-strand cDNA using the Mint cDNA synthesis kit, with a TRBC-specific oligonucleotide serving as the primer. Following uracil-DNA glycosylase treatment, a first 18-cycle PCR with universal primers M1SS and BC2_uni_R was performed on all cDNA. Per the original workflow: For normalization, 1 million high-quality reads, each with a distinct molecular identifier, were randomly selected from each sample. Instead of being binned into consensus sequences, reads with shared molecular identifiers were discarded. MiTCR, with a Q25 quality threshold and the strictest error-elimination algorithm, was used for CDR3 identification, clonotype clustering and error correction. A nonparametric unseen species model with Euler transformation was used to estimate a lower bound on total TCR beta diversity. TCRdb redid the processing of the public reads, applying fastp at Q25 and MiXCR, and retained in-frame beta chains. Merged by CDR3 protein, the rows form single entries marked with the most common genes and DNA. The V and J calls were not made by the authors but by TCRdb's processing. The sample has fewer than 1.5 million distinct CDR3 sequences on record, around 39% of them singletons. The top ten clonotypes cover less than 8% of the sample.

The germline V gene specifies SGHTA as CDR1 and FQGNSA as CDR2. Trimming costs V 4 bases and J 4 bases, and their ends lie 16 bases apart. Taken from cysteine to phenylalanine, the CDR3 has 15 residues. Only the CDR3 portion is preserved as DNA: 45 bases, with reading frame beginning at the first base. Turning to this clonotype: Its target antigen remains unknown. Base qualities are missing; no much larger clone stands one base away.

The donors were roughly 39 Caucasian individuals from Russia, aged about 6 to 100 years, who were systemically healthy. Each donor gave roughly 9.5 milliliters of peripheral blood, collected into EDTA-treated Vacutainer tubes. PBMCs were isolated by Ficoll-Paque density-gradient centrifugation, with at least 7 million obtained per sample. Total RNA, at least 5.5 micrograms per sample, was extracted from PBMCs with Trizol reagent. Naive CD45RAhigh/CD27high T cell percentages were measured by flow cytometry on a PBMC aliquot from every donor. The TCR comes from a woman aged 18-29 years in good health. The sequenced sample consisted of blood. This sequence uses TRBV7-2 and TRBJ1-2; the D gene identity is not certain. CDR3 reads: CASSSKQPGFYGYTF. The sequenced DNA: TGTGCCAGCAGCTCTAAGCAGCCGGGGTTCTATGGCTACACCTTC.